This passage covers 29 T cell receptor beta chains from one sample sequenced in a study of PD-1 blockade in mismatch repair-deficient tumors. Sequencing used immunoSEQ multiplex PCR; TCRdb keeps in-frame clones, though not all of them. The sample has 100,000 to 150,000 clones; approximately 86% are singletons. This specimen consisted of peripheral blood, obtained 44 weeks after starting pembrolizumab. Receptor source: an adult with mismatch repair-deficient cancer.

The chain is built from TRBV5-5 and TRBJ2-7, with D possibly being TRBD2 (6 bases). Germline V lookup: CDR1 SGHKS, CDR2 YYEKEE (reference sequence). Trimming took off 4 bases at V and 2 bases at J, with 16 bases between the two ends. This CDR3 is 15 amino acids long. The CDR3 sequence: CASSPISGSAYEQYF. CDR3 in DNA: TGTGCCAGCAGCCCTATTAGCGGTTCGGCCTACGAGCAGTACTTC.

V gene TRBV6-1 combines with J gene TRBJ2-7; 7 bases map to TRBD1. CDR3 length: 17 residues. V was pared by 2 bases and J by 2 bases, with 12 bases of the junction left unmatched. Germline V gene sequence: CDR1 MNHNS, CDR2 SASEGT. DNA of the CDR3: TGTGCCAGCAGTGAACCCCGGACAGGCCCAGCGACCTACGAGCAGTACTTC. It codes for CASSEPRTGPATYEQYF.

The chain links TRBV6-1 to TRBJ1-2; TRBD1 matches 8 bases. V trimming: 3 bases; J trimming: 5 bases; junction bases outside the gene matches: 5. The length of the CDR3 is 14 residues. Germline CDR1 reads MNHNS; CDR2 reads SASEGT. The CDR3 region is CASSDRTGYYGYTF. The CDR3 coding sequence is TGTGCCAGCAGTGATCGGACAGGGTATTATGGCTACACCTTC.

V and J are TRBV20-1 and TRBJ1-1, with D possibly being TRBD1 (5 bases). Germline CDR1 DFQATT, CDR2 SNEGSKA (reference sequence). The germline V and J ends were trimmed by 6 bases and 4 bases, with 9 bases remaining between them. CDR3 length equals 11 residues. CDR3 protein: CSAGGVTEAFF. CDR3 nucleotides: TGCAGTGCCGGAGGGGTCACTGAAGCTTTCTTT.

The chain couples TRBV7-9 to TRBJ2-1, with D possibly being TRBD1 or TRBD2 (5 bases each). Germline CDR1 reads SEHNR; CDR2 reads FQNEAQ (reference sequence). The CDR3 length is 15 residues. V lost 5 bases and J 0 bases, leaving 11 bases between the germline ends. This CDR3 is CASSGGDRSYNEQFF. CDR3 nucleotides: TGTGCCAGCAGCGGGGGAGATCGCTCCTACAATGAGCAGTTCTTC.

The chain links TRBV6-5 to TRBJ2-2; D is perhaps TRBD2 (5 bases). CDR1 and CDR2 from the germline V gene are MNHEY and SVGAGI. The V and J ends lost 0 bases and 5 bases respectively, with 7 bases between them. The length of the CDR3 is 14 residues. CDR3 sequence reads: CASSYSSATGELFF. The DNA of the CDR3 is TGTGCCAGCAGTTACTCTAGCGCGACCGGGGAGCTGTTTTTT.

The chain has TRBV19 and TRBJ2-1, with D uncertain. This CDR3 is built from 14 residues. V shed 2 bases and J shed 6 bases, with 11 bases lying between them. Germline V gives CDR1 LNHDA, CDR2 SQIVND (reference sequence). The CDR3 nucleotides are TGTGCCAGTAGTATACCCAATTTAGCCAATGAGCAGTTCTTC. Protein product: CASSIPNLANEQFF.

V usage is TRBV10-3 and J usage is TRBJ2-7; TRBD1 might be the D (5 bases). CDR1 is ENHRY, CDR2 SYGVKD, per germline. V shed 10 bases and J shed 3 bases, with 19 bases lying between them. This CDR3 has 14 residues. The DNA for the CDR3 is TGTGCCACCGGCCGCGTGGACATGGTCTACGAGCAGTACTTC. Encoded protein: CATGRVDMVYEQYF.

This clone was detected only once. The J gene is TRBJ2-7, the V gene TRBV7-2, with no clear D. CDR1 and CDR2 (germline): SGHTA, FQGNSA. The V end was cut by 3 bases, the J end by 2 bases, with 14 bases between. The CDR3 runs to 15 residues. The CDR3 bases are TGTGCCAGCAGCTTCGAATGGGTTCGAACCTACGAGCAGTACTTC. Amino acid sequence: CASSFEWVRTYEQYF.

This rearrangement joins TRBV27 to TRBJ2-1; perhaps TRBD2 as D (6 bases). The CDR3 consists of 15 residues. V lost 5 bases to trimming and J lost 7 bases, with 18 bases between them. CDR1 MNHEY and CDR2 SMNVEV come from the germline V gene (reference sequence). The CDR3 region is CASSQWAGTKNEQFF. CDR3 sequence (DNA): TGTGCCAGCAGTCAATGGGCGGGAACAAAGAATGAGCAGTTCTTC.

This clone is a singleton in its sample. This chain's CDR3 is CASSLGQGSSGFSDTQYF. The CDR3 DNA is TGTGCCAGCAGCTTAGGCCAAGGGTCTAGCGGGTTTTCAGATACGCAGTATTTT. V usage is TRBV11-3 and J usage is TRBJ2-3, with 8 bases identical to TRBD2. V trimming: 1 base; J trimming: 4 bases; junction bases outside the gene matches: 13. Germline CDR1 SGHNT, CDR2 YENEEA. There are 18 residues in the CDR3. Full variable domain (rest looked up from reference TRBV11-3 and TRBJ2-3): EAGVVQSPRYKIIEKKQPVAFWCNPISGHNTLYWYLQNLGQGPELLIRYENEEAVDDSQLPKDRFSAERLKGVDSTLKIQPAELGDSAVYLCASSLGQGSSGFSDTQYFGPGTRLTVL.

This clone has just a few counts. The rearrangement links TRBV6-1 to TRBJ1-5; 9 nucleotides match TRBD1. This CDR3 has 15 amino acids. V was clipped by 1 base and J by 2 bases; unmatched bases: 0. The V gene's germline CDR1 is MNHNS and CDR2 SASEGT. The CDR3, as DNA: TGTGCCAGCAGTGAAGGGACAGGGGGCAATCAGCCCCAGCATTTT. Encoded protein: CASSEGTGGNQPQHF.

The chain carries TRBV7-9 and TRBJ2-1; TRBD1 agrees at 9 bases. The V gene end was trimmed by 6 bases and the J gene end by 5 bases; junction bases not matched to a gene: 8. Germline values: CDR1 SEHNR, CDR2 FQNEAQ (reference sequence). The length of the CDR3 is 15 residues. The CDR3 DNA reads TGTGCCAGCAGTTCACAGGGGGCGAGAAACAATGAGCAGTTCTTC. This encodes CASSSQGARNNEQFF.

This clone appeared once. The rearrangement uses TRBV6-5 and TRBJ2-7, with TRBD1 matching 9 bases. There are 14 residues in the CDR3. The germline V gene has CDR1 MNHEY and CDR2 SVGAGI. The trim removed 4 bases at V and 0 bases at J, leaving 1 base unmatched. The CDR3 loop reads CASSWDRVSYEQYF. DNA of the CDR3: TGTGCCAGCAGTTGGGACAGGGTCTCCTACGAGCAGTACTTC.

Judged by abundance, this clone is medium-sized (0.01 to 0.1%). The chain joins TRBV6-6 to TRBJ2-7; TRBD2 agrees at 7 bases. V dropped 7 bases and J dropped 7; count of bases not matched to a gene: 16. Germline V lookup: CDR1 MNHNY, CDR2 SVGAGI (reference sequence). The CDR3 consists of 15 residues. CDR3 region: CASTRSGTNLLEQYF. Here the CDR3 DNA reads TGTGCCAGCACCCGATCCGGGACTAATTTGTTGGAGCAGTACTTC.

J is TRBJ1-5 and V is TRBV6-1, with TRBD1 as a possible D gene (6 bases). The V end was cut by 8 bases, the J end by 3 bases, with 11 bases between. Per the germline V gene, CDR1 is MNHNS and CDR2 is SASEGT. The CDR3 sequence is 13 residues long. CDR3 nucleotide sequence: TGTGCCAGCCGCGGACAGTTCAATCAGCCCCAGCATTTT. Amino acid sequence: CASRGQFNQPQHF.

The chain is built from TRBV2 and TRBJ1-3; TRBD1 is a possible D gene (5 bases). The CDR3 is 14 amino acids. Germline CDR1 reads SNHLY; CDR2 reads FYNNEI. The V end was cut by 1 base, the J end by 5 bases, with 9 bases between. The CDR3: CASSEGGLRNTIYF. CDR3 in DNA: TGTGCCAGCAGTGAAGGGGGGTTGCGAAACACCATATATTTT.

This chain joins TRBV19 and TRBJ1-5; tentatively, D is TRBD1 (5 bases). Germline V CDR1 and CDR2: LNHDA, SQIVND (reference sequence). V lost 7 bases and J 2 bases, leaving 18 bases between the germline ends. The CDR3 length is 16 residues. The chain's CDR3 is CASTPMGRGGNQPQHF. CDR3 in DNA: TGTGCCAGTACCCCAATGGGTAGAGGGGGCAATCAGCCCCAGCATTTT.

The chain has TRBV27 and TRBJ2-1; 11 nucleotides match TRBD2. The CDR3 loop spans 16 amino acids. J lost 1 base, V lost 6 bases, and 5 bases had no gene match. CDR1 is MNHEY, CDR2 SMNVEV, per germline (reference sequence). CDR3 residues: CASRNLAGGSYNEQFF. The CDR3 region has the DNA TGTGCCAGCAGGAACTTAGCGGGAGGGTCCTACAATGAGCAGTTCTTC.

CDR3 DNA sequence: TGTGCCAGCAGTTTACCAGCAGGGGACTACGAGCAGTACTTC. Translated, it gives CASSLPAGDYEQYF. The V call is TRBV28, the J call TRBJ2-7, with a tentative D call TRBD1 (6 bases). The CDR3 is 14 residues long. V shed 2 bases and J shed 3 bases, with 11 bases lying between them. Looked up from germline, CDR1 is MDHEN and CDR2 is SYDVKM.

The gene calls are TRBV9 and TRBJ2-5; TRBD2 aligns across 15 bases. Losses at the gene ends were 3 bases for V and 4 bases for J; bases not matched to a gene: 16. The V gene's germline CDR1 is SGDLS and CDR2 YYNGEE. The CDR3 is made up of 20 amino acids. CDR3 DNA: TGTGCCAGCAGCGGACTGGGACTAGCGGGAGGCCACCCCTGGATAGAGACCCAGTACTTC. Residues: CASSGLGLAGGHPWIETQYF.

The chain has TRBV2 and TRBJ1-2, with TRBD1 matching 8 bases. CDR3 size: 12 residues. V was clipped by 11 bases and J by 8 bases; unmatched bases: 10. Germline V CDR1 and CDR2: SNHLY, FYNNEI. CDR3 in amino acids: CAAGQAMGGYTF. In DNA form, the CDR3 reads TGTGCCGCGGGACAGGCGATGGGGGGCTACACCTTC.

V and J are TRBV11-1 and TRBJ1-4, with D tentatively TRBD1 (5 bases). Germline V gives CDR1 SGHAT, CDR2 FQDESV (reference sequence). With 5 bases removed from V and 6 bases from J, the gap between germline ends came to 13 bases. CDR3 length: 14 residues. The CDR3: CASSLGAGDEKLFF. DNA of the CDR3: TGTGCCAGCAGCCTCGGGGCTGGCGATGAAAAACTGTTTTTT.

The chain employs TRBV29-1 and TRBJ2-7; D ambiguous. The CDR3 runs 15 residues. V lost 7 bases to trimming and J lost 1 base, with 20 bases between them. Germline V CDR1 and CDR2: SQVTM, ANQGSEA. CDR3 in DNA: TGCAGCGCCCAAACGGCCAAAACCCCTTCCTACGAGCAGTACTTC. It translates to CSAQTAKTPSYEQYF.

The V gene is TRBV30, the J gene TRBJ2-1; the D gene is possibly TRBD2 (6 bases). Trimming left V 8 bases short and J 0 bases short, with 11 bases between. The CDR3 spans 13 residues. Per the germline V gene, CDR1 is GTSNPN and CDR2 is SVGIG (reference sequence). The CDR3 sequence is CAHRESSYNEQFF. The CDR3, as DNA: TGTGCCCATCGGGAGAGCTCCTACAATGAGCAGTTCTTC.

The rearrangement links TRBV9 to TRBJ2-7; 7 bases fit TRBD2. The CDR3 sequence is 14 residues long. Per the germline V gene, CDR1 is SGDLS and CDR2 is YYNGEE. V lost 3 bases, J lost 4 bases, and 7 bases stayed unmatched. The CDR3 is CASSASGIGYEQYF. CDR3 bases: TGTGCCAGCAGCGCGAGCGGGATTGGGTACGAGCAGTACTTC.

The rearrangement joins TRBV11-2 to TRBJ2-1; possibly TRBD1 for D (5 bases). Per germline, CDR1 SGHAT and CDR2 FQNNGV. CDR3 length equals 13 residues. Trimming removed 1 base from V and 9 bases from J, with 10 bases in between. The CDR3 bases are TGTGCCAGCAGCTTAGGTGTAGGGGTTGAGCAGTTCTTC. Its translation: CASSLGVGVEQFF. Full variable domain (outside the CDR3, taken from reference TRBV11-2 and TRBJ2-1): EAGVAQSPRYKIIEKRQSVAFWCNPISGHATLYWYQQILGQGPKLLIQFQNNGVVDDSQLPKDRFSAERLKGVDSTLKIQPAKLEDSAVYLCASSLGVGVEQFFGPGTRLTVL.

The V and J genes are TRBV5-1 and TRBJ2-2; no clear D. There are 13 residues in the CDR3. Trimming stripped 3 bases from V and 0 bases from J, with 3 bases between. The V gene's germline CDR1 is SGHRS and CDR2 YFSETQ. The CDR3 DNA sequence: TGCGCCAGCAGCTCCACGAACACCGGGGAGCTGTTTTTT. Its translation: CASSSTNTGELFF. The complete variable domain, with remaining parts taken from reference TRBV5-1 and TRBJ2-2, reads KAGVTQTPRYLIKTRGQQVTLSCSPISGHRSVSWYQQTPGQGLQFLFEYFSETQRNKGNFPGRFSGRQFSNSRSEMNVSTLELGDSALYLCASSSTNTGELFFGEGSRLTVL.

The rearrangement joins TRBV4-1 to TRBJ2-5; tentatively, D is TRBD1 (6 bases). The CDR3 extends over 17 amino acids. With 3 bases removed from V and 2 bases from J, the gap between germline ends came to 19 bases. The germline V gene encodes CDR1 MGHRA and CDR2 YSYEKL. The DNA of the CDR3 is TGCGCCAGCAGCCAGGCCCCAGGGGAAAGGTGGCAAGAGACCCAGTACTTC. Protein sequence: CASSQAPGERWQETQYF.